Below are 25 T cell receptor beta chains sequenced from a single sample in a study of T cell responses to AZD1222 COVID-19 vaccine. This table comes from immunoSEQ multiplex PCR, and its TCRdb copy is limited to in-frame clones, with some not included. The sample shows some 110,000 clones, 80% to 90% of them seen only once. Source: peripheral blood, taken on day 0 of AZD1222 vaccination. Source of these receptors: an adult in good health.

The chain carries TRBV9 and TRBJ1-1, with unresolved D. Trimming cost V 0 bases and J 3 bases, with 9 bases left between them. This CDR3 comprises 14 residues. The germline CDR1 and CDR2 sequences are SGDLS and YYNGEE. The CDR3 bases are TGTGCCAGCAGCGTAGAGAATGGGGACACTGAAGCTTTCTTT. Encoded protein: CASSVENGDTEAFF.

The rearrangement uses TRBV5-5 and TRBJ1-4; D is unresolved. Germline V gene lookup returns CDR1 SGHKS and CDR2 YYEKEE (reference sequence). Trimming stripped 5 bases from V and 4 bases from J, with 9 bases between. This CDR3 is built from 13 residues. The CDR3 nucleotides are TGTGCCAGCAGTCTTCTAATTAATGAAAAACTGTTTTTT. It is translated as CASSLLINEKLFF.

This clone was seen a single time. The V and J genes are TRBV27 and TRBJ1-5, with unresolved D. Germline V lookup: CDR1 MNHEY, CDR2 SMNVEV (reference sequence). This CDR3 spans 16 amino acids. The ends were cut back, 6 bases at V and 0 bases at J, with 15 bases in the middle. CDR3 region: CASSPRPLGSNQPQHF. As DNA, the CDR3 is TGTGCCAGCAGCCCTCGGCCACTGGGTAGCAATCAGCCCCAGCATTTT.

CDR3 residues: CTSSQETGILNNSPLHF. CDR3 DNA sequence: TGCACCAGCAGCCAAGAAACGGGGATATTGAATAATTCACCCCTCCACTTT. This chain links TRBV1 with TRBJ1-6. TRBV1 is shown as a pseudogene. The CDR3 covers 17 residues.

J is TRBJ1-1 and V is TRBV7-2, with D uncertain. The CDR3 contains 13 residues. Trimming left V 5 bases short and J 5 bases short, with 12 bases between. The germline gives CDR1 SGHTA, CDR2 FQGNSA. CDR3 coding DNA: TGTGCCAGCAGCCAAACTCAAGGTACTGAAGCTTTCTTT. Amino acids: CASSQTQGTEAFF.

The chain employs TRBV6-5 and TRBJ2-2, with TRBD1 matching 7 bases. Germline V gene sequence: CDR1 MNHEY, CDR2 SVGAGI. This CDR3 has 14 residues. V shed 6 bases and J 0 bases; nucleotides not matched to a gene: 1. CDR3 residues: CASRDRSNTGELFF. For the CDR3, the DNA is TGTGCCAGCAGGGACAGGTCGAACACCGGGGAGCTGTTTTTT.

The J gene is TRBJ1-5, the V gene TRBV9, with D unresolved. V was pared by 0 bases and J by 1 base, with 8 bases between. This CDR3 spans 15 amino acids. Germline-derived CDR1 and CDR2 are SGDLS and YYNGEE. The DNA of the CDR3 is TGTGCCAGCAGCGTAGAACCCGACAGCAATCAGCCCCAGCATTTT. It is translated as CASSVEPDSNQPQHF.

The chain employs TRBV2 and TRBJ2-7; D perhaps matches TRBD1 (6 bases). This CDR3 contains 15 residues. V was clipped by 1 base and J by 3 bases, with 13 bases between them. Germline values: CDR1 SNHLY, CDR2 FYNNEI. The CDR3, as DNA: TGTGCCAGCAGTGAAGAGGAGGACAGCTTCTACGAGCAGTACTTC. It specifies CASSEEEDSFYEQYF.

This chain uses TRBV30 with TRBJ2-3; 9 bases are shared with TRBD2. CDR1 is GTSNPN and CDR2 is SVGIG in the germline V gene (reference sequence). The CDR3 has 14 residues. After removal of 2 bases from V and 7 bases from J, the junction contained 7 bases not matched to a gene. CDR3 loop: CAWSTLAGLYTQYF. The CDR3, as DNA: TGTGCCTGGAGTACCCTAGCGGGACTATATACGCAGTATTTT.

The chain employs TRBV27 and TRBJ1-2; D perhaps matches TRBD1 (6 bases). Germline CDR1 reads MNHEY; CDR2 reads SMNVEV (reference sequence). The CDR3 runs to 15 residues. The V and J ends lost 2 bases and 3 bases respectively, with 13 bases between them. The DNA for the CDR3 is TGTGCCAGCAGTTTAAGGCGGGGGGCAGACTATGGCTACACCTTC. Protein sequence: CASSLRRGADYGYTF.

This clone has more than one count but fewer than ten. V and J are TRBV3-1 (or the pseudogene TRBV3-2) and TRBJ1-5, with D possibly TRBD1 on 5 matching bases. Trimming cost V 5 bases and J 7 bases, with 15 bases left between them. The CDR3 has 14 amino acids. CDR1 and CDR2 (germline): LGHDT, YNNKEL (reference sequence). DNA of the CDR3: TGTGCCAGCAGCGGTCCGGGACTTATGCAGCCCCAGCATTTT. Its protein product is CASSGPGLMQPQHF.

This chain uses TRBV7-2 with TRBJ2-3, with a possible D match to TRBD1 (5 bases). The CDR3 sequence is 14 residues long. The V end was cut by 5 bases, the J end by 2 bases, with 11 bases between. The germline V gene has CDR1 SGHTA and CDR2 FQGNSA. CDR3 in DNA: TGTGCCAGCAGCCCCGTGGGGCACACAGATACGCAGTATTTT. Translation gives CASSPVGHTDTQYF. Full variable domain (rest looked up from reference TRBV7-2 and TRBJ2-3): GAGVSQSPSNKVTEKGKDVELRCDPISGHTALYWYRQSLGQGLEFLIYFQGNSAPDKSGLPSDRFSAERTGGSVSTLTIQRTQQEDSAVYLCASSPVGHTDTQYFGPGTRLTVL.

J is TRBJ2-7 and V is TRBV7-8, with unresolved D. The germline V gene has CDR1 SGHVS and CDR2 FQNEAQ. The CDR3 has 14 residues. V lost 5 bases and J 3 bases, leaving 14 bases between the germline ends. This chain's CDR3 is CASSPNQVHYEQYF. CDR3 nucleotides: TGTGCCAGCAGCCCTAATCAAGTCCACTACGAGCAGTACTTC. Filled out from reference TRBV7-8 and TRBJ2-7, the complete variable domain reads GAGVSQSPRYKVAKRGQDVALRCDPISGHVSLFWYQQALGQGPEFLTYFQNEAQLDKSGLPSDRFFAERPEGSVSTLKIQRTQQEDSAVYLCASSPNQVHYEQYFGPGTRLTVT.

The rearrangement joins TRBV4-3 to TRBJ2-7; tentative D call: TRBD1 (5 bases). The germline V gene has CDR1 LGHNA and CDR2 YSLEER. The CDR3 length is 15 residues. V dropped 4 bases and J dropped 3 bases, with 16 bases sitting between them. The CDR3 sequence: CASSRRYEGVYEQYF. CDR3 bases: TGCGCCAGCAGCCGCAGATACGAAGGGGTCTACGAGCAGTACTTC.

The V gene is TRBV2, the J gene TRBJ1-5, with D possibly being TRBD1 (5 bases). CDR3 length: 15 residues. Germline lookup yields CDR1 SNHLY and CDR2 FYNNEI. V lost 4 bases to trimming and J lost 5 bases, with 15 bases between them. As DNA, the CDR3 is TGTGCCAGCAGTGGAAGGGGCAGAGATGATCAGCCCCAGCATTTT. Amino acid sequence: CASSGRGRDDQPQHF.

The rearrangement links TRBV11-1 to TRBJ1-1; TRBD1 might be the D (5 bases). The CDR3 is made up of 13 amino acids. Trimming left V 3 bases short and J 1 base short, with 6 bases between. Germline assignment: CDR1 SGHAT and CDR2 FQDESV (reference sequence). CDR3 region: CASSLGPNTEAFF. As DNA, the CDR3 is TGTGCCAGCAGCTTGGGGCCGAACACTGAAGCTTTCTTT.

This clone showed up just a few times. V is TRBV4-1 and J is TRBJ1-2; D perhaps matches TRBD1 (5 bases). Deletions cut 0 bases from V and 6 bases from J, with 17 bases between. The CDR3 runs to 16 residues. Germline CDR1 reads MGHRA; CDR2 reads YSYEKL. The CDR3 bases are TGCGCCAGCAGCCAAGAAAGGTCTTGGGGGAAGGATGGCTACACCTTC. Translating gives CASSQERSWGKDGYTF.

The chain combines TRBV5-1 with TRBJ1-4; possible D gene TRBD1, 6 bases. Germline V gene data show CDR1 as SGHRS and CDR2 as YFSETQ. V was clipped by 2 bases and J by 8 bases, with 13 bases between them. This CDR3 region has 14 residues. As DNA, the CDR3 is TGCGCCAGCAGCTTCGAAGGGGACAACGAAAAACTGTTTTTT. Residues: CASSFEGDNEKLFF. Variable domain in full (rest from reference TRBV5-1 and TRBJ1-4): KAGVTQTPRYLIKTRGQQVTLSCSPISGHRSVSWYQQTPGQGLQFLFEYFSETQRNKGNFPGRFSGRQFSNSRSEMNVSTLELGDSALYLCASSFEGDNEKLFFGSGTQLSVL.

The chain employs TRBV29-1 and TRBJ1-4; D is perhaps TRBD1 (5 bases). The CDR3 loop spans 14 amino acids. The germline V gene encodes CDR1 SQVTM and CDR2 ANQGSEA. V lost 4 bases and J 2 bases, leaving 11 bases between the germline ends. CDR3 nucleotides: TGCAGCGTTGGGGAGGGGAGTACTAATGAAAAACTGTTTTTT. This translates into CSVGEGSTNEKLFF.

This rearrangement joins TRBV27 to TRBJ2-3; 8 bases line up with TRBD2. CDR1 MNHEY and CDR2 SMNVEV come from the germline V gene (reference sequence). Trimming at V came to 5 bases and at J to 5 bases, leaving 3 bases not matched to a gene. CDR3 length: 13 residues. The CDR3 DNA reads as TGTGCCAGCAGTATCGCGGGGGGAGATACGCAGTATTTT. Amino acids: CASSIAGGDTQYF.

The chain is built from TRBV7-3 and TRBJ2-5; 9 bases fit TRBD2. V was pared by 5 bases and J by 1 base, with 5 bases of the junction left unmatched. The CDR3 is 15 amino acids. CDR1 SGHTA and CDR2 FQGTGA come from the germline V gene. The CDR3 spells CASSRSGGAQETQYF. The CDR3 DNA reads as TGTGCCAGCAGCCGTAGCGGGGGAGCCCAAGAGACCCAGTACTTC. Complete variable domain (other parts from reference TRBV7-3 and TRBJ2-5): GAGVSQTPSNKVTEKGKYVELRCDPISGHTALYWYRQSLGQGPEFLIYFQGTGAADDSGLPNDRFFAVRPEGSVSTLKIQRTERGDSAVYLCASSRSGGAQETQYFGPGTRLLVL.

This chain joins TRBV6-1 and TRBJ1-2, with a tentative D call TRBD1 (5 bases). Germline-derived CDR1 and CDR2 are MNHNS and SASEGT. The CDR3 contains 15 residues. V shed 3 bases and J shed 4 bases, with 15 bases lying between them. DNA of the CDR3: TGTGCCAGCAGTGATCGGGTTGAGGGGCCCTATGGCTACACCTTC. This gives the protein CASSDRVEGPYGYTF.

This chain connects TRBV7-8 to TRBJ1-4; a possible D gene is TRBD1 (5 bases). Trimming left V 2 bases short and J 5 bases short, with 6 bases between. CDR3 size: 13 residues. Germline V gives CDR1 SGHVS, CDR2 FQNEAQ. CDR3 residues: CASSLWGNEKLFF. DNA of the CDR3: TGTGCCAGCAGCTTATGGGGGAATGAAAAACTGTTTTTT.

The chain employs TRBV6-6 and TRBJ2-1; 10 bases match TRBD1. Germline CDR1 is MNHNY and CDR2 is SVGAGI (reference sequence). The CDR3 consists of 14 residues. V was clipped by 6 bases and J by 9 bases; unmatched bases: 8. The CDR3 protein is CASSLGTGVGEQFF. The CDR3 coding sequence is TGTGCCAGCAGCCTCGGGACAGGGGTGGGTGAGCAGTTCTTC.

V gene TRBV28 combines with J gene TRBJ1-4, with D possibly being TRBD1 (5 bases). Germline values: CDR1 MDHEN, CDR2 SYDVKM. Between the trimmed V and J ends, which lost 5 bases and 4 bases, there was a span of 11 bases. The CDR3 is 14 residues long. The CDR3 sequence: CASSRRDLNEKLFF. In DNA, the CDR3 is TGTGCCAGCAGTCGCCGGGACCTTAATGAAAAACTGTTTTTT. Filled out from reference TRBV28 and TRBJ1-4, the complete variable domain reads DVKVTQSSRYLVKRTGEKVFLECVQDMDHENMFWYRQDPGLGLRLIYFSYDVKMKEKGDIPEGYSVSREKKERFSLILESASTNQTSMYLCASSRRDLNEKLFFGSGTQLSVL.